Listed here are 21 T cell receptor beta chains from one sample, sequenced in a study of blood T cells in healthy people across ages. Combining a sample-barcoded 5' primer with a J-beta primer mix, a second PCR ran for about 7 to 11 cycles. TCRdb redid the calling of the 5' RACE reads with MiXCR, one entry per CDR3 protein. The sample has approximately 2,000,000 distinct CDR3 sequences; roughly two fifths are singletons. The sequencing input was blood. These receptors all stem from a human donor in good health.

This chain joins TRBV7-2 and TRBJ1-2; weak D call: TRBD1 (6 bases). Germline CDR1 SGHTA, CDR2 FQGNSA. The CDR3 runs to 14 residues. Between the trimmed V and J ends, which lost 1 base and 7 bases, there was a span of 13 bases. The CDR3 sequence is CASSLGTGRRGYTF. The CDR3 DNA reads TGTGCCAGCAGCTTAGGTACAGGGCGTCGTGGCTACACCTTC.

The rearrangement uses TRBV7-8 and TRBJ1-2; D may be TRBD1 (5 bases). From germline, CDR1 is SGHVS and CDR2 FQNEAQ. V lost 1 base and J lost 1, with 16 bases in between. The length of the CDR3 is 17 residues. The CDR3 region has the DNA TGTGCCAGCAGCTTAGTAGTGGGGCGGCAGGATAACTATGGCTACACCTTC. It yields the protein CASSLVVGRQDNYGYTF.

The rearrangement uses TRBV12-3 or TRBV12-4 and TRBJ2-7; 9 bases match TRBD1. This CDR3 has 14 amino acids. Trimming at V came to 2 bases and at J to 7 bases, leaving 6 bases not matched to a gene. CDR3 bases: TGTGCCAGCAGTTTATACAGGGGGCATGGAGAGCAGTACTTC. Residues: CASSLYRGHGEQYF.

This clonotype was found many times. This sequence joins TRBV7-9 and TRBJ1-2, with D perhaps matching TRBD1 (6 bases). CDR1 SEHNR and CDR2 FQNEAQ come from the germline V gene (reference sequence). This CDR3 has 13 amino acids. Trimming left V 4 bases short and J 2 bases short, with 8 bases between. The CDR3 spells CASSSDSNYGYTF. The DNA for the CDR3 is TGTGCCAGCAGCTCGGACAGCAACTATGGCTACACCTTC.

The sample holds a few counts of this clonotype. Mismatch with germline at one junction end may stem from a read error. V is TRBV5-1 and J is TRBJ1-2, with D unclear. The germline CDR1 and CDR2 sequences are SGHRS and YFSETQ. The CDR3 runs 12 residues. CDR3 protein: CASTAGFYGYTF. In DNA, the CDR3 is TGCGCCAGCACCGCGGGGTTCTATGGTTACACCTTC.

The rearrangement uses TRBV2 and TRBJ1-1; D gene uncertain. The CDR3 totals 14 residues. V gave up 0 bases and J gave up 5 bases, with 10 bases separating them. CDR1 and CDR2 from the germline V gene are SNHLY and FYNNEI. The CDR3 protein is CASSEAGYRTEAFF. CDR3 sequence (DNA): TGTGCCAGCAGTGAAGCAGGGTATAGGACTGAAGCTTTCTTT.

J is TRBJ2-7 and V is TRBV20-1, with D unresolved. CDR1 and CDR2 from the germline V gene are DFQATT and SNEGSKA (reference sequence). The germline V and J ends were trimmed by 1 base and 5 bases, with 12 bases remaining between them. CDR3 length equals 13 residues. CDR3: CSARVEVVDEQYF. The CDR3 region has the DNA TGCAGTGCTAGAGTAGAGGTTGTTGACGAGCAGTACTTC.

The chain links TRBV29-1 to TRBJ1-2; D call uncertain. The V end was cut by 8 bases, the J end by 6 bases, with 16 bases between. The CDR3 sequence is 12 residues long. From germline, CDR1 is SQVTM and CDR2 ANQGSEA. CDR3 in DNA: TGCAGCACACCATACGGGAGAAATGGCTACACCTTC. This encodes CSTPYGRNGYTF.

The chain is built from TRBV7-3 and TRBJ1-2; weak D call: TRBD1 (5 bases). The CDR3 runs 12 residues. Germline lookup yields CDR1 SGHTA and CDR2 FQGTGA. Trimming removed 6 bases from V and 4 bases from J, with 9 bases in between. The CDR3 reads CASSNQGYGYTF. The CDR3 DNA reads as TGTGCCAGCAGTAATCAGGGCTATGGCTACACCTTC.

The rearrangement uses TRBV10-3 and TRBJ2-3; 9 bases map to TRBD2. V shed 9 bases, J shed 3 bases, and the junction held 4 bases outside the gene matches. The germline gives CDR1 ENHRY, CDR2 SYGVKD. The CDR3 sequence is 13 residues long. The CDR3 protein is CAMGLAGTDTQYF. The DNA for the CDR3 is TGTGCCATGGGACTAGCTGGTACAGATACGCAGTATTTT.

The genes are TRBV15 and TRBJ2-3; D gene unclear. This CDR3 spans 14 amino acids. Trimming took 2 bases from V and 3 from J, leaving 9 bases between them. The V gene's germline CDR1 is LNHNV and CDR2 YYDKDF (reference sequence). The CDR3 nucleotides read TGTGCCACCAGCAGACAACGAGCAACAGATACGCAGTATTTT. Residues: CATSRQRATDTQYF.

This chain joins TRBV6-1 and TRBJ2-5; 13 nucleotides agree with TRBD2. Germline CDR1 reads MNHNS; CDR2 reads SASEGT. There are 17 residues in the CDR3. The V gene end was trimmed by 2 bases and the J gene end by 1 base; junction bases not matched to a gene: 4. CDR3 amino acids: CASSERTSGGIQETQYF. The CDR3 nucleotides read TGTGCCAGCAGTGAAAGGACTAGCGGGGGAATCCAAGAGACCCAGTACTTC.

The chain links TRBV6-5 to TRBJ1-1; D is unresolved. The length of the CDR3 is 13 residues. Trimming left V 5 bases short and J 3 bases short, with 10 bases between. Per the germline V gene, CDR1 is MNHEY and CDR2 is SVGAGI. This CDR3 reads CASSDRAYTEAFF. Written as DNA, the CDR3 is TGTGCCAGCAGTGACCGGGCTTACACTGAAGCTTTCTTT.

As DNA, the CDR3 is TGTGCCAGCAGCCAGGGTCAGGGTCTAGAGTACGAGCAGTACTTC. This gives the protein CASSQGQGLEYEQYF. The chain has TRBV7-9 and TRBJ2-4; D might be TRBD1 (5 bases). The J call is uncertain, as TRBJ2-7 better fits the DNA end. The CDR3 extends over 15 amino acids. The germline V gene has CDR1 SEHNR and CDR2 FQNEAQ (reference sequence).

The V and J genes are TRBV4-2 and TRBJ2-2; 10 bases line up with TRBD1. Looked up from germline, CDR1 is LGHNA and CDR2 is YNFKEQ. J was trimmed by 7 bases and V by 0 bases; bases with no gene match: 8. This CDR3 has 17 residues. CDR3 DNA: TGTGCCAGCAGCCAAGAACTAGGACAGGGGGTCCGCGGGGAGCTGTTTTTT. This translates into CASSQELGQGVRGELFF.

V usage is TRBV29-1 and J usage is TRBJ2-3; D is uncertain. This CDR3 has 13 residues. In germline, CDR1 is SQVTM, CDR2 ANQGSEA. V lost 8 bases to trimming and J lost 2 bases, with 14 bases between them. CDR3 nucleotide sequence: TGCAGCTCGTACCCCGAAAACACAGATACGCAGTATTTT. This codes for CSSYPENTDTQYF.

The chain's CDR3 is CASRFTTNNEQFF. In nucleotides, the CDR3 is TGTGCCAGCAGGTTTACTACTAACAATGAGCAGTTCTTC. V usage is TRBV7-9 and J usage is TRBJ2-1; D gene ambiguous. Between the trimmed V and J ends, which lost 6 bases and 5 bases, there was a span of 11 bases. The CDR3 totals 13 residues. Germline CDR1 and CDR2: SEHNR and FQNEAQ (reference sequence).

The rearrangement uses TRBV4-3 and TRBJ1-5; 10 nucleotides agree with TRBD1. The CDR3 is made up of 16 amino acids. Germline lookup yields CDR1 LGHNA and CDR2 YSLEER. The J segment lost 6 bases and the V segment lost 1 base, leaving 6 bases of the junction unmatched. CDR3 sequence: CASSQVVGQGGQPQHF. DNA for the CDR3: TGCGCCAGCAGCCAAGTTGTCGGACAGGGGGGTCAGCCCCAGCATTTT.

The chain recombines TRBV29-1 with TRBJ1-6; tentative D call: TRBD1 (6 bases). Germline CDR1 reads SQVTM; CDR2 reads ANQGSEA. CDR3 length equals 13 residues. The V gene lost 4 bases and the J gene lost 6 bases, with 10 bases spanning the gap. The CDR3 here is CSVGTGRNSPLHF. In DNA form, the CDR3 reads TGCAGCGTTGGAACAGGGCGTAATTCACCCCTCCACTTT.

In DNA form, the CDR3 reads TGTGCCAGCAGCCCAGGACAGGGAATCGTAAAACTGTTTTTT. Amino acid sequence: CASSPGQGIVKLFF. The chain employs TRBV7-9 and TRBJ1-4; 8 bases line up with TRBD1. CDR3 length: 14 residues. Germline V lookup: CDR1 SEHNR, CDR2 FQNEAQ (reference sequence). Unmatched junction bases numbered 9, after V lost 5 bases and J lost 10 bases.

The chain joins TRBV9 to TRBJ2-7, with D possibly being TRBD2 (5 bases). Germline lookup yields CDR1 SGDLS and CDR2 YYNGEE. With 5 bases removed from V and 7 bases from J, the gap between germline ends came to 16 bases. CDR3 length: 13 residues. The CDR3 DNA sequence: TGTGCCAGCAGTCGACTCCTGACGGGGGAGCAGTACTTC. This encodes CASSRLLTGEQYF.